The TCR beta chain under discussion was sequenced for a study of shared T cell receptors in the human thymus. This table comes from immunoSEQ multiplex PCR, and its TCRdb copy is limited to in-frame clones, with some not included. The sample shows roughly 710,000 clones, 80% to 90% of them seen only once. CDR1 and CDR2 (germline): SGHNT, YYREEE (reference sequence). The CDR3 has 15 amino acids. With 4 bases removed from V and 0 bases from J, the gap between germline ends came to 10 bases. These data also featured in a second study, about human thymus T cells.

Sequencing input: thymocytes. The clonotype originates from a girl under three years old with a congenital heart defect. This chain joins TRBV5-4 and TRBJ1-4, with D perhaps TRBD1 (6 bases). CDR3 bases: TGTGCCAGCAGCCGAAGACAGGCAACTAATGAAAAACTGTTTTTT. Amino acid sequence: CASSRRQATNEKLFF.